Listed below are T cell receptor beta chains from one sample, sequenced in a study of T-cell memory formation after mild COVID-19. TCRdb redid the calling of the 5' RACE reads with MiXCR, one entry per CDR3 protein. The sample yields roughly 500,000 distinct CDR3 sequences, around 21% seen once. The sequenced material came from PBMCs or a T cell subset sorted from them (not recorded which). The receptors shown here come from an adult woman who had mild COVID-19 (a few samples of this study predate the infection). Cell type and time point are not known. Each CDR3 is given with its conserved first and last residue. A D gene is named only where the DNA matches it firmly. For some rows the clone size is stated as once, few or many, or as a class when expanded; others skip it.

clone_size	cdr3_length	d_call	j_call	v_call	cdr3_aa	cdr3_nt
few	15	TRBD2	TRBJ2-1	TRBV29-1	CSVPGLAGRYNEQFF	TGCAGCGTTCCAGGACTAGCGGGGCGATACAATGAGCAGTTCTTC
.	16	TRBD1	TRBJ2-7	TRBV3-1	CASRQSGTGGSYEQYF	TGTGCCAGCAGACAATCCGGGACAGGGGGTTCCTACGAGCAGTACTTC
few	14	TRBD1	TRBJ2-7	TRBV7-9	CASSPGDRGVEQYF	TGTGCCAGCAGCCCGGGGGACAGGGGAGTCGAGCAGTACTTC
.	13	.	TRBJ2-7	TRBV6-5	CASSYALTLEQYF	TGTGCCAGCAGTTACGCGTTGACACTCGAGCAGTACTTC
few	16	.	TRBJ1-3	TRBV7-7	CASSPTDEGPGNTIYF	TGTGCCAGCAGCCCGACCGATGAGGGGCCCGGAAACACCATATATTTT
.	16	TRBD1	TRBJ2-5	TRBV20-1	CSALGQGDWSRETQYF	TGCAGTGCTCTAGGACAGGGGGATTGGAGTAGAGAGACCCAGTACTTC
few	15	.	TRBJ1-1	TRBV12-5	CASGLEDSVGTEAFF	TGTGCTAGTGGTTTGGAGGACAGCGTGGGGACTGAAGCTTTCTTT
.	13	TRBD2	TRBJ2-3	TRBV6-5	CASRLGLAGEQYF	TGTGCCAGCAGACTGGGACTAGCGGGAGAGCAGTATTTT
few	13	.	TRBJ1-5	TRBV10-3	CASAGSLNQPQHF	TGTGCCTCAGCAGGGAGTCTCAATCAGCCCCAGCATTTT
.	15	.	TRBJ2-2	TRBV12-3/TRBV12-4	CASSLRQLNTGELFF	TGTGCCAGCAGTTTAAGACAGCTTAACACCGGGGAGCTGTTTTTT
.	15	.	TRBJ2-2	TRBV7-9	CASSGGSPNTGELFF	TGTGCCAGCAGTGGGGGCTCGCCGAACACCGGGGAGCTGTTTTTT
few	13	TRBD1	TRBJ2-1	TRBV29-1	CSVAPDRGDEQFF	TGCAGCGTTGCCCCGGACAGGGGGGATGAGCAGTTCTTC
few	13	.	TRBJ2-2	TRBV7-9	CASRTRSTGELFF	TGTGCCAGCAGGACGCGAAGTACCGGGGAGCTGTTTTTT
.	17	.	TRBJ2-4	TRBV2	CASSLKSGRGTGNIQYF	TGTGCCAGCAGTCTGAAATCCGGGAGGGGGACAGGAAACATTCAGTACTTC
few	16	TRBD1	TRBJ2-1	TRBV7-8	CASIHVPGQEYNEQFF	TGTGCCAGCATCCATGTACCGGGACAGGAGTACAATGAGCAGTTCTTC
few	15	.	TRBJ2-1	TRBV11-2	CASTLRISGYNEQFF	TGTGCCAGCACGCTGAGGATAAGCGGTTACAATGAGCAGTTCTTC
.	15	.	TRBJ2-2	TRBV2	CASSEESAYTGELFF	TGTGCCAGCAGTGAAGAATCAGCTTACACCGGGGAGCTGTTTTTT
few	15	TRBD1	TRBJ1-2	TRBV9	CASSVVGTGDYGYTF	TGTGCCAGCAGCGTAGTTGGGACAGGGGACTATGGCTACACCTTC
.	15	.	TRBJ1-1	TRBV15	CATSSTRSLNTEAFF	TGTGCCACCAGCAGTACGCGGAGTTTGAACACTGAAGCTTTCTTT
many	14	.	TRBJ2-1	TRBV7-8	CASSLGLAENEQFF	TGTGCCAGCAGCTTAGGGCTAGCCGAGAATGAGCAGTTCTTC
.	16	TRBD2	TRBJ2-1	TRBV6-5	CASSITRLAGVYEQFF	TGTGCCAGCAGTATCACACGACTAGCGGGAGTCTATGAGCAGTTCTTC
many	17	TRBD2	TRBJ2-1	TRBV23-1	CASSQPRLAGVYNEQFF	TGCGCCAGCAGTCAACCTCGTCTAGCGGGAGTGTACAATGAGCAGTTCTTC
few	13	.	TRBJ2-2	TRBV12-3/TRBV12-4	CASSLRHPGELFF	TGTGCCAGCAGTTTACGGCACCCCGGGGAGCTGTTTTTT
few	15	TRBD2	TRBJ2-1	TRBV7-2	CASSLAAGGNNEQFF	TGTGCCAGCAGCTTGGCGGCGGGAGGGAACAATGAGCAGTTCTTC
.	15	TRBD1	TRBJ1-5	TRBV5-6	CASSRGQGVPQPQHF	TGTGCCAGCAGCCGCGGACAGGGTGTCCCTCAGCCCCAGCATTTT
.	13	TRBD1	TRBJ1-2	TRBV29-1	CSVEEDRDYGYTF	TGCAGCGTTGAAGAGGACAGGGACTATGGCTACACCTTC
few	13	.	TRBJ2-5	TRBV25-1	CASSSPRGETQYF	TGTGCCAGCAGTAGCCCCCGGGGCGAGACCCAGTACTTC
.	15	.	TRBJ1-1	TRBV19	CASSIQGPMNTEAFF	TGTGCCAGTAGTATACAGGGACCTATGAACACTGAAGCTTTCTTT
.	13	TRBD2	TRBJ2-1	TRBV12-3/TRBV12-4	CASAGGWNNEQFF	TGTGCCAGCGCGGGGGGGTGGAACAATGAGCAGTTCTTC
.	15	.	TRBJ1-4	TRBV7-2	CASSLVTRLGEKLFF	TGTGCCAGCAGCTTAGTAACCAGGTTGGGTGAAAAACTGTTTTTT
.	11	.	TRBJ2-7	TRBV24-1	CATPDSYEQYF	TGTGCCACCCCTGACTCCTACGAGCAGTACTTC
.	15	TRBD1	TRBJ1-2	TRBV20-1	CSAILGTADHYGYTF	TGCAGTGCTATACTCGGGACAGCGGACCACTATGGCTACACCTTC
.	15	TRBD2	TRBJ2-1	TRBV7-2	CASSLTGTSGVKAFF	TGTGCCAGCAGCTTAACCGGGACTAGCGGAGTCAAGGCGTTCTTC
few	16	TRBD2	TRBJ2-1	TRBV25-1	CASSPQGLAVYNEQFF	TGTGCCAGCAGCCCTCAAGGGCTAGCGGTCTACAATGAGCAGTTCTTC
few	13	TRBD1	TRBJ1-1	TRBV7-2	CASRRTGSTEAFF	TGTGCCAGCAGACGGACAGGGAGCACTGAAGCTTTCTTT
.	15	TRBD2	TRBJ2-1	TRBV30	CAWEAGTSPYNEQFF	TGTGCCTGGGAGGCGGGGACTAGCCCCTACAATGAGCAGTTCTTC
.	13	.	TRBJ1-2	TRBV19	CASSRTVLYGYTF	TGTGCCAGTAGTAGGACAGTTCTATATGGCTACACCTTC
few	15	.	TRBJ1-4	TRBV7-8	CASSSDRPYNEKLFF	TGTGCCAGCAGCTCAGACCGTCCTTATAATGAAAAACTGTTTTTT
.	16	.	TRBJ2-3	TRBV7-6	CASSLVEGASTDTQYF	TGTGCCAGCAGCCTAGTAGAGGGTGCCTCCACAGATACGCAGTATTTT
.	18	TRBD1	TRBJ2-7	TRBV5-1	CASSLWPASRDSSYEQYF	TGCGCCAGCAGCTTATGGCCAGCCAGCCGGGACAGTTCCTACGAGCAGTACTTC
.	16	.	TRBJ2-1	TRBV20-1	CSARGQILISYNEQFF	TGCAGTGCTAGAGGACAGATCCTTATTTCCTACAATGAGCAGTTCTTC
.	15	.	TRBJ2-5	TRBV9	CASSVGGGVQETQYF	TGTGCCAGCAGCGTAGGAGGTGGGGTACAAGAGACCCAGTACTTC
.	15	TRBD2	TRBJ2-7	TRBV5-5	CASSWDGGMVYEQYF	TGTGCCAGCAGCTGGGACGGGGGGATGGTGTACGAGCAGTACTTC
few	17	TRBD2	TRBJ2-3	TRBV6-5	CASSYSIVAGDTDTQYF	TGTGCCAGCAGTTACTCTATAGTAGCGGGCGACACAGATACGCAGTATTTT
.	12	.	TRBJ2-7	TRBV24-1	CATSPRGYEQYF	TGTGCCACCTCACCTAGGGGTTACGAGCAGTACTTC
few	14	TRBD1	TRBJ1-1	TRBV10-3	CAIRGTGRNTEAFF	TGTGCCATCAGAGGGACAGGGAGGAACACTGAAGCTTTCTTT
.	14	.	TRBJ2-7	TRBV6-5	CASSYQDSRYEQYF	TGTGCCAGCAGTTACCAGGACAGCCGCTACGAGCAGTACTTC
.	14	TRBD2	TRBJ2-3	TRBV2	CASSVGLAVDTQYF	TGTGCCAGCAGTGTTGGACTAGCGGTGGATACGCAGTATTTT
.	14	.	TRBJ2-2	TRBV30	CAWSGPGYTGELFF	TGTGCCTGGAGCGGACCCGGTTACACCGGGGAGCTGTTTTTT
.	16	TRBD2	TRBJ2-2	TRBV10-3	CAISAGTSGITGELFF	TGTGCCATCAGTGCTGGGACTAGCGGGATTACCGGGGAGCTGTTTTTT
.	15	TRBD2	TRBJ2-7	TRBV11-1	CASSLASGRVYEQYF	TGTGCCAGCAGCTTAGCCAGCGGGAGAGTCTACGAGCAGTACTTC
few	13	TRBD1	TRBJ1-2	TRBV7-8	CASTFGTGYGYTF	TGTGCCAGCACCTTCGGGACAGGCTATGGCTACACCTTC
few	16	.	TRBJ2-6	TRBV6-2/TRBV6-3	CASRRDGVSGANVLTF	TGTGCCAGCAGACGAGACGGTGTGTCTGGGGCCAACGTCCTGACTTTC
.	16	.	TRBJ2-3	TRBV7-9	CASTPTGAEDTDTQYF	TGTGCCAGCACCCCAACGGGAGCGGAGGACACAGATACGCAGTATTTT
once	13	.	TRBJ2-1	TRBV24-1	CATSDTAHNEQFF	TGTGCCACCAGTGATACCGCACACAATGAGCAGTTCTTC
once	15	.	TRBJ2-4	TRBV4-2	CASSQDLDAKNIQYF	TGTGCCAGCAGCCAAGACCTGGATGCCAAAAACATTCAGTACTTC
many	13	.	TRBJ2-1	TRBV7-2	CASSLTRGDQQFF	TGTGCCAGCAGCTTAACCAGGGGGGATCAGCAGTTCTTC
.	14	TRBD1	TRBJ1-1	TRBV29-1	CSVRQNRGGTEAFF	TGCAGCGTCAGACAAAACAGGGGGGGGACTGAAGCTTTCTTT
few	15	TRBD1	TRBJ2-3	TRBV24-1	CATSDDRGRIDTQYF	TGTGCCACCAGTGATGACAGGGGGCGAATAGATACGCAGTATTTT
few	18	.	TRBJ2-2	TRBV7-2	CASSLVSGRILRTGELFF	TGTGCCAGCAGCTTAGTGTCTGGGAGAATTCTTCGCACCGGGGAGCTGTTTTTT